This TCR beta chain was sequenced during a study of T cells after yellow fever vaccination (dated by TCRdb to the late 2010s). Looking at the study overall: The SMART-Seq v4 Ultra Low Input RNA kit was used to prepare libraries from fractions with low cell numbers. Bulk PBMC replicates and cell subsets were isolated from blood drawn at multiple timepoints before and after both primary and secondary immunization. The cohort comprised two healthy male donors, one aged 18 to 30 and one aged 30 to 40 years. Bulk TCR alpha and beta repertoires were sequenced longitudinally to track T-cell clones before and after primary and booster YFV17D yellow fever vaccination.

Paper-wide results and their limitations: A small fraction of clonotypes appeared in both the CD4 and CD8 compartments, likely as a result of convergent recombination. The study included only two donors, which limits how far the findings can be generalized. After the booster, most clones that had expanded after primary vaccination were detected again (around 95% of CD4 and 88% of CD8), suggesting broad maintenance of memory. Because abundant contaminating clonotypes from the bulk population could be contained in FACS-sorted repertoires, computational filtering was required. Compared with the primary T-cell response, the secondary T-cell response was faster but weaker, reaching its peak on day 5 rather than on day 15.

TCR cDNA was synthesized by 5'RACE template switching, which introduced a universal primer site and unique molecular identifiers. cDNA synthesis was primed from both the TCR alpha and TCR beta constant segments. Library amplification involved two PCR steps, and the second step added sample barcodes and sequencing adapters. Sequencing of libraries was performed on Illumina HiSeq 2500 (2x100 bp) or NovaSeq (2x150 bp). The original methods were these. MIGEC was used to demultiplex reads and collapse the reads into UMI consensus sequences, and MiXCR was used for V(D)J alignment. Using edgeR on replicate PBMC samples, clonotypes were called vaccine-responding if FDR was below 0.01 and the log2 fold change was above 5 up to day 15. Each bulk clonotype received a CD4 or CD8 identity based on whether the sequenced CD4 or CD8 repertoire contained that clonotype at higher abundance. The public sequencing data were trimmed at Q25 with fastp and processed into clonotypes with MiXCR by TCRdb, which kept only in-frame beta chains. Records with the same CDR3 protein are collapsed into one entry carrying the most frequent genes and DNA. TCRdb's processing, not the study's, gives the V and J calls here. In all, the sample holds 70,000 or so distinct CDR3 sequences, and around 6.2% of those were seen once. In total, the top ten clones hold about 2% of the sample.

CDR1 and CDR2 are drawn from the germline V gene: SGHDT, YYEEEE. Measured from the cysteine to the phenylalanine, the CDR3 is 14 residues long. Only the CDR3 DNA is retained, 42 bases long and in frame from the first base. V drops 5 bases and J drops 7 bases, leaving 13 bases in between. What this sample's treatment or condition label stands for: live attenuated yellow fever vaccine strain. PBMCs were isolated from peripheral blood using a standard Ficoll-Paque protocol. Dynabeads CD4 and CD8 positive selection kits were used to isolate the CD4 and CD8 T-cell fractions. TriZol was used to extract RNA from bulk PBMCs, CD4 and CD8 fractions, and dextramer-positive and dextramer-negative fractions. This clonotype occurred many times. No cognate antigen has been identified for it. No per-base quality is available; no much larger clone lies one base away.

The chain joins TRBV5-6 to TRBJ1-6, and the D gene may be TRBD1, 5 bases matching. The TCR originated in a man younger than 30 who received the YFV17D yellow fever vaccine. The sample was CD4+ T cells sorted from PBMCs, taken around 15 days after the first yellow fever vaccination. The CDR3 has the sequence CASSYRDGNSPLHF. The DNA sequence is TGTGCCAGCAGTTACCGGGACGGGAATTCACCCCTCCACTTT.